The entry that follows covers one T cell receptor beta chain sequence. This clonotype came up many times. No cognate antigen has been identified for it. The sample holds no much larger clone one base away, and base qualities are not on file. Every donor was a healthy Caucasian. Libraries were built with 5' RACE. The data were produced on an Illumina HiSeq 2000. Template switching introduced a universal primer binding site; the final cDNA contained a unique molecular identifier, enabling accurate counting of TCR cDNA molecules. Specific primers in the conserved constant-segment region were used to synthesize first-strand cDNA for TCR alpha and beta chains. To control for contamination, every cDNA library was double barcoded, receiving both a SMART-Mk sample barcode and Illumina barcodes. Two successive PCR steps introduced TruSeq adapter sequences along with Illumina sample barcodes. Sequencing of the TCR alpha and beta cDNA libraries was done on the Illumina HiSeq platform using custom primers. Regarding the original processing steps: MiGEC processed the raw reads to extract unique molecular identifiers, while MiXCR was used to determine the CDR3 positions. For each individual, recombination models were inferred using an EM algorithm with the repgenHMM and IGoR tools. The tcR package in R was used for shared clonotype analysis, with sharing normalized by the product of cloneset sizes. To study raw recombination free of thymic and clonal selection effects, out-of-frame nonproductive sequences were analyzed. TCRdb took the public reads, trimmed them with fastp at Q25, ran MiXCR for clone calling and kept in-frame beta chains. Entries that share a CDR3 protein sequence are merged under the most common genes and DNA. These V and J calls are TCRdb output, not the study's own analysis. For this sample the table gives some 1,600,000 distinct CDR3 sequences, of which around a third were detected only once. 0.25% to 0.3% of the sample is in the top ten clones.

This sample was taken from a study of identical twins (dated by TCRdb to the mid-2010s). For the wider study: The study deep-sequenced TCR alpha and beta repertoires from monozygotic twins, unrelated adults of various ages and cord blood to test whether fetal clonotypes persist. To rule out contamination, the twin experiments were replicated at different times with different library preparation protocols.

On the study overall, not on this receptor specifically: Fewer insertions were carried by abundant cord blood beta clonotypes; a weaker similar trend was observed in young adult naive repertoires, while no such trend was observed in memory repertoires. Out-of-frame TCR alpha sharing in monozygotic twins was systematically underestimated by recombination models, whereas sharing between unrelated individuals was in agreement with the recombination models. Zero-insertion analyses could be partly confounded by invariant T cells such as MAIT and iNKT, although diverse VJ usage argued against such confounding for most clonotypes. The excess sharing between twins in beta out-of-frame sequences was weaker because fewer shared sequences reduced the signal-to-noise ratio. Because the same donors could not be followed over many years, the conclusions relied on cross-sectional statistical analysis. Compared with coincidental sharing between unrelated individuals, out-of-frame TCR alpha sequences shared between twins had an excess of sequences with low generation probability.

From the germline V gene (reference sequence), CDR1 is MNHEY and CDR2 is SMNVEV. There are 14 amino acids in the CDR3, from cysteine to phenylalanine inclusive. The CDR3 DNA has 42 bases and is translated from base 1. The germline V and J ends show losses of 0 bases and 5 bases respectively, and no gene match explains 0 bases of the junction. The sequence was obtained from a newborn girl in good health. The sequencing sample was made of cord blood. The chain is made from TRBV27 and TRBJ2-7; TRBD2 agrees with 11 junctional bases. The nucleotides read TGTGCCAGCAGTTTATCGACTAGCGGGAACGAGCAGTACTTC. This sequence encodes CASSLSTSGNEQYF.